These 19 T cell receptor beta chains originate from one sample sequenced in a study of blood T cell repertoires in COVID-19. Sequencing used immunoSEQ multiplex PCR; TCRdb keeps in-frame clones, though not all of them. This sample has just over 350,000 clones, with around nine tenths found just once. Sequenced sample: peripheral blood. The receptors stem from a woman aged 60-75 years with COVID-19, enrolled during active disease.

CDR3 sequence (DNA): TGTGCCAGTAGTACTCCCCGGGACAGCTTTTTTAGCACAGATACGCAGTATTTT. It codes for CASSTPRDSFFSTDTQYF. This chain joins TRBV19 and TRBJ2-3; TRBD1 matches 7 bases. Germline lookup yields CDR1 LNHDA and CDR2 SQIVND (reference sequence). The CDR3 is 18 residues long. V shed 4 bases and J 0 bases; nucleotides not matched to a gene: 13.

The chain combines TRBV6-5 with TRBJ1-5; D is undetermined. V lost 6 bases, J lost 9 bases, and 12 bases lay in between. Germline V gives CDR1 MNHEY, CDR2 SVGAGI. The CDR3 contains 12 residues. Here the CDR3 reads CASRADLGPQHF. CDR3 sequence (DNA): TGTGCCAGCAGGGCCGACTTGGGGCCCCAGCATTTT.

The chain employs TRBV29-1 and TRBJ1-1, with D possibly TRBD1 on 5 matching bases. The germline gives CDR1 SQVTM, CDR2 ANQGSEA. The CDR3 extends over 13 amino acids. V was clipped by 3 bases and J by 3 bases, with 11 bases between them. CDR3 protein: CSVDNRGYTEAFF. The CDR3 DNA is TGCAGCGTTGATAATAGGGGATACACTGAAGCTTTCTTT.

This clone showed up just a few times. The chain couples TRBV10-3 to TRBJ2-3; 7 bases fit TRBD2. From germline, CDR1 is ENHRY and CDR2 SYGVKD. The CDR3 is 16 amino acids. With V trimmed by 4 bases and J by 2 bases, 9 bases remained unmatched. The CDR3 here is CAISGASGDPTDTQYF. DNA of the CDR3: TGTGCCATCAGTGGGGCTAGCGGAGACCCCACAGATACGCAGTATTTT.

The chain is built from TRBV4-3 and TRBJ1-1, with D maybe TRBD1 (6 bases). The CDR3 totals 15 residues. In germline, CDR1 is LGHNA, CDR2 YSLEER. Trimming stripped 1 base from V and 0 bases from J, with 9 bases between. CDR3 residues: CASSQVDRMNTEAFF. Written as DNA, the CDR3 is TGCGCCAGCAGCCAAGTAGACAGGATGAACACTGAAGCTTTCTTT.

The V and J genes are TRBV7-6 and TRBJ1-1, with D perhaps TRBD1 (6 bases). With 0 bases removed from V and 5 bases from J, the gap between germline ends came to 13 bases. Germline V gene data show CDR1 as SGHVS and CDR2 as FNYEAQ. The CDR3 extends over 15 amino acids. CDR3 bases: TGTGCCAGCAGCTTAGCGATCGGGAGGGGGACTGAAGCTTTCTTT. Amino acids: CASSLAIGRGTEAFF.

V gene TRBV7-2 combines with J gene TRBJ2-7; 8 nucleotides agree with TRBD2. Germline assignment: CDR1 SGHTA and CDR2 FQGNSA. Trimming at V came to 6 bases and at J to 5 bases, leaving 12 bases not matched to a gene. CDR3 length: 15 residues. For the CDR3, the DNA is TGTGCCAGCAGTTCAAACGTGCTAGCGGGCGACGAGCAGTACTTC. It yields the protein CASSSNVLAGDEQYF.

The J gene is TRBJ2-1, the V gene TRBV4-1; TRBD2 matches 7 bases. Germline V lookup: CDR1 MGHRA, CDR2 YSYEKL. V gave up 2 bases and J gave up 8 bases; unmatched junction bases: 15. The CDR3 runs to 17 residues. In DNA form, the CDR3 reads TGCGCCAGCAGCCAATTACCTAAGCGGGGATTCACGTATGAGCAGTTCTTC. Amino acid sequence: CASSQLPKRGFTYEQFF.

CDR3 in amino acids: CASSQNLYGNEQFF. The DNA of the CDR3 is TGTGCCAGCAGCCAGAACTTGTACGGGAATGAGCAGTTCTTC. This chain joins TRBV3-1 (or the pseudogene TRBV3-2) and TRBJ2-1; D remains ambiguous. The CDR3 contains 14 residues. Trimming left V 3 bases short and J 7 bases short, with 13 bases between. Germline assignment: CDR1 LGHDT and CDR2 YNNKEL (reference sequence).

Only one count was recorded for this clone. This chain connects TRBV4-1 to TRBJ2-3; TRBD2 might be the D (5 bases). Deletions cut 0 bases from V and 3 bases from J, with 16 bases between. The germline gives CDR1 MGHRA, CDR2 YSYEKL. The CDR3 is 17 residues long. The CDR3 reads CASSQDYLRGKTDTQYF. In nucleotides, the CDR3 is TGCGCCAGCAGCCAAGATTACCTTCGGGGAAAAACAGATACGCAGTATTTT.

This clone was recorded a few times. The chain combines TRBV11-1 with TRBJ2-3; D uncertain. Trimming took off 4 bases at V and 1 base at J, with 12 bases between the two ends. The germline gives CDR1 SGHAT, CDR2 FQDESV (reference sequence). This CDR3 region has 15 residues. CDR3 DNA: TGTGCCAGCAGCTCTCTAGAGACCCGCACAGATACGCAGTATTTT. Translation gives CASSSLETRTDTQYF. The complete variable domain, with remaining parts taken from reference TRBV11-1 and TRBJ2-3, reads EAEVAQSPRYKITEKSQAVAFWCDPISGHATLYWYRQILGQGPELLVQFQDESVVDDSQLPKDRFSAERLKGVDSTLKIQPAELGDSAMYLCASSSLETRTDTQYFGPGTRLTVL.

This clone was observed a single time. The chain carries TRBV2 and TRBJ2-3, with 13 bases fitting TRBD2. The CDR3 is made up of 17 amino acids. V lost 2 bases, J lost 4 bases, and 6 bases stayed unmatched. Per germline, CDR1 SNHLY and CDR2 FYNNEI. This chain's CDR3 is CASSESGLAGMADTQYF. The CDR3 bases are TGTGCCAGCAGTGAATCGGGACTAGCGGGGATGGCAGATACGCAGTATTTT.

V usage is TRBV20-1 and J usage is TRBJ1-1; maybe TRBD1 (6 bases). V dropped 6 bases and J dropped 5 bases, with 10 bases sitting between them. The V gene's germline CDR1 is DFQATT and CDR2 SNEGSKA (reference sequence). The CDR3 is 11 residues long. The CDR3 reads CSAYRATEAFF. DNA for the CDR3: TGCAGTGCCTACAGGGCTACTGAAGCTTTCTTT.

The J gene is TRBJ1-2, the V gene TRBV7-9; TRBD1 is a possible D gene (6 bases). The CDR3 sequence is 14 residues long. V lost 1 base, J lost 2 bases, and 8 bases lay in between. Germline-derived CDR1 and CDR2 are SEHNR and FQNEAQ (reference sequence). CDR3 sequence reads: CASSLVDRNYGYTF. CDR3 nucleotides: TGTGCCAGCAGCTTAGTGGACAGAAACTATGGCTACACCTTC.

J is TRBJ1-1 and V is TRBV7-3; D possibly corresponds to TRBD1 (5 bases). CDR1 and CDR2 from the germline V gene are SGHTA and FQGTGA. V lost 5 bases, J lost 5 bases, and 18 bases lay in between. The CDR3 extends over 15 amino acids. The chain's CDR3 is CASSVRGGVGTEAFF. Here the CDR3 DNA reads TGTGCCAGCAGCGTCCGGGGGGGAGTCGGAACTGAAGCTTTCTTT.

The chain combines TRBV11-2 with TRBJ1-3, with D tentatively TRBD1 (5 bases). The germline V gene encodes CDR1 SGHAT and CDR2 FQNNGV. The V gene lost 3 bases and the J gene lost 0 bases, with 12 bases spanning the gap. This CDR3 spans 16 amino acids. The CDR3 reads CASSFGGAASGNTIYF. For the CDR3, the DNA is TGTGCCAGCAGCTTCGGTGGGGCAGCCTCTGGAAACACCATATATTTT.

The V gene is TRBV30, the J gene TRBJ2-1; unclear D gene. The germline V gene encodes CDR1 GTSNPN and CDR2 SVGIG (reference sequence). The CDR3 contains 14 residues. The germline V and J ends were trimmed by 0 bases and 7 bases, with 13 bases remaining between them. DNA for the CDR3: TGTGCCTGGAGTGTAAGTCCCAACGCGAATGAGCAGTTCTTC. This gives the protein CAWSVSPNANEQFF.

V usage is TRBV7-8 and J usage is TRBJ1-2, with D perhaps TRBD1 (6 bases). Germline V gene sequence: CDR1 SGHVS, CDR2 FQNEAQ. Between the trimmed V and J ends, which lost 5 bases and 7 bases, there was a span of 11 bases. This CDR3 has 12 amino acids. This chain's CDR3 is CASSPTGFGYTF. The CDR3 region has the DNA TGTGCCAGCAGCCCAACAGGGTTTGGCTACACCTTC.

This chain links TRBV10-3 with TRBJ1-1; possible D gene TRBD1, 5 bases. This CDR3 has 15 amino acids. Germline V gene sequence: CDR1 ENHRY, CDR2 SYGVKD. The V end lost 7 bases, the J end lost 0 bases, and 15 bases lay between the germline ends. The CDR3: CAIKTGYLMNTEAFF. The DNA of the CDR3 is TGTGCCATCAAAACAGGATACCTTATGAACACTGAAGCTTTCTTT.